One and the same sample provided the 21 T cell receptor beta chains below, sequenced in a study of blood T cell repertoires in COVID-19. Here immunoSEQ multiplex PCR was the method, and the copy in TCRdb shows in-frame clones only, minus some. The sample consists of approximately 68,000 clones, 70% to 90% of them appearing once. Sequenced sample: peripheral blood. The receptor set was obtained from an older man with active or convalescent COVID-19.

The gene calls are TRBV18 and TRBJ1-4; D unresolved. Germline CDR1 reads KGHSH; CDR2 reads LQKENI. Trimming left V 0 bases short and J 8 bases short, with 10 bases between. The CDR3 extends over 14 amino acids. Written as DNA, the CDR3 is TGTGCCAGCTCACCACCCATATCGGGGGAAAAACTGTTTTTT. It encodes CASSPPISGEKLFF.

The CDR3 nucleotides read TGTGCCAGCAGTGAATTGGGACAGTCTAACTATGGCTACACCTTC. Its translation: CASSELGQSNYGYTF. The J gene is TRBJ1-2, the V gene TRBV25-1, with 7 bases that match TRBD1. This CDR3 region has 15 residues. With 1 base clipped from V and 0 bases from J, the junction kept 2 bases outside the gene matches. In germline, CDR1 is MGHDK, CDR2 SYGVNS.

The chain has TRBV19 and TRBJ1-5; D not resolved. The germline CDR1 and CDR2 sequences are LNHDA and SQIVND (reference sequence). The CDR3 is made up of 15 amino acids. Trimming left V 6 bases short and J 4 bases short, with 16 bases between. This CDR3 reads CASSTQKELNQPQHF. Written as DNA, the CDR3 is TGTGCCAGTAGCACTCAGAAGGAGCTTAATCAGCCCCAGCATTTT.

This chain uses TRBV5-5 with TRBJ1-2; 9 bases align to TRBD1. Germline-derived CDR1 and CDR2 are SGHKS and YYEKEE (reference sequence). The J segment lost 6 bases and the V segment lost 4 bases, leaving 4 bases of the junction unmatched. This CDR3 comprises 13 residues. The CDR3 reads CASSTGQGNGYTF. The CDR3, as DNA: TGTGCCAGCAGCACGGGACAGGGAAATGGCTACACCTTC.

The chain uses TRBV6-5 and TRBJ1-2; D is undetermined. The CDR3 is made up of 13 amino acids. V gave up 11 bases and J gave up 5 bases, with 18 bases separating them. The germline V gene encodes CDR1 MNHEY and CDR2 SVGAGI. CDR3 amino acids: CAGSRAADYGYTF. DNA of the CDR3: TGTGCCGGCTCAAGAGCAGCGGATTATGGCTACACCTTC.

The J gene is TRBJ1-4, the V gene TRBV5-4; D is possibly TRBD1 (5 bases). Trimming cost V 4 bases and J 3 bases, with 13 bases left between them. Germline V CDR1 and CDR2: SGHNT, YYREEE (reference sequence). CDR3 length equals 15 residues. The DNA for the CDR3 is TGTGCCAGCAGCCTTCTAAGGGGTCCTAATGAAAAACTGTTTTTT. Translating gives CASSLLRGPNEKLFF.

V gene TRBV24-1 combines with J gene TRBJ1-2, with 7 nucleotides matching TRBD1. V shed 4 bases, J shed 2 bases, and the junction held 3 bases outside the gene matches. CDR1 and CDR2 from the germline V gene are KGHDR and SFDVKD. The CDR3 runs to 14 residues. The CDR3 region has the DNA TGTGCCACCAGTGACCCGGGACAGAACTATGGCTACACCTTC. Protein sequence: CATSDPGQNYGYTF.

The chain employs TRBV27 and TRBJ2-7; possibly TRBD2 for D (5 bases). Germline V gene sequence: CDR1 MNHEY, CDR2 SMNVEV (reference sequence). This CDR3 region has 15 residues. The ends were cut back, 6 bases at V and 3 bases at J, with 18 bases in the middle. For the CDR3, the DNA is TGTGCCAGCAGCCCGGTAGCGACCGCGGGCTACGAGCAGTACTTC. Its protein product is CASSPVATAGYEQYF.

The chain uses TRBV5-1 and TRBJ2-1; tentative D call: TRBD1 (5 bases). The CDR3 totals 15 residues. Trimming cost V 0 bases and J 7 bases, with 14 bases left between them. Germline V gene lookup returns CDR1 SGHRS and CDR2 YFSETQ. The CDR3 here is CASSLGGAAPNEQFF. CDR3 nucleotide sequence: TGCGCCAGCAGCTTGGGTGGGGCCGCTCCGAATGAGCAGTTCTTC.

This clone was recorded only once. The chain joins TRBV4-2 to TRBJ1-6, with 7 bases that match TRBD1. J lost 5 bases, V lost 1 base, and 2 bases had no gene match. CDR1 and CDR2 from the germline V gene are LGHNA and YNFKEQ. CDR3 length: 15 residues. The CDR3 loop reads CASSQGGGNNSPLHF. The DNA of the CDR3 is TGTGCCAGCAGCCAAGGAGGGGGCAATAATTCACCCCTCCACTTT.

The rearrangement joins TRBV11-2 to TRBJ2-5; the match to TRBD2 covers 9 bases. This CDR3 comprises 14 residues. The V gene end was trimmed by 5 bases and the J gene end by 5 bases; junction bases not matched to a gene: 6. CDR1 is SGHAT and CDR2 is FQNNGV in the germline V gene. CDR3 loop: CASSVRGGAETQYF. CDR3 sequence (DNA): TGTGCCAGCAGCGTTCGCGGGGGGGCGGAGACCCAGTACTTC.

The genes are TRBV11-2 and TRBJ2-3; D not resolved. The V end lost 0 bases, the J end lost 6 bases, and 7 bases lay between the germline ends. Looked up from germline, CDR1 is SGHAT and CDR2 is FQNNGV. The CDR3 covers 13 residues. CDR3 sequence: CASSLDLQDTQYF. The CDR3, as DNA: TGTGCCAGCAGCTTAGACTTACAGGATACGCAGTATTTT.

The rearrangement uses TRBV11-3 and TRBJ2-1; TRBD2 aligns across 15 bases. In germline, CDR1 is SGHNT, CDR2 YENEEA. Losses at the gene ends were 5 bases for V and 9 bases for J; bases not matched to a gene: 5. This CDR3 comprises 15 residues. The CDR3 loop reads CASSPGLAGGIEQFF. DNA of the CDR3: TGTGCCAGCAGCCCGGGACTAGCGGGGGGTATTGAGCAGTTCTTC.

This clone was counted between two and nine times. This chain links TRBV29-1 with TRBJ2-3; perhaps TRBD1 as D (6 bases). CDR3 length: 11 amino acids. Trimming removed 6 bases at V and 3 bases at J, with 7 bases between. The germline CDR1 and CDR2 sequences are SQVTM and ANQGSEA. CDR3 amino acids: CSVQGTDTQYF. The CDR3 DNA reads TGCAGCGTACAGGGTACAGATACGCAGTATTTT.

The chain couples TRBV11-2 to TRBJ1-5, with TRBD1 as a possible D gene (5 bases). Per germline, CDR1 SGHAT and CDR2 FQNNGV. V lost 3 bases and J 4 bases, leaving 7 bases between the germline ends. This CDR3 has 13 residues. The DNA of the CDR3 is TGTGCCAGCAGCTTTCAGGGTAATCAGCCCCAGCATTTT. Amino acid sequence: CASSFQGNQPQHF. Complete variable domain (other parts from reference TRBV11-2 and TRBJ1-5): EAGVAQSPRYKIIEKRQSVAFWCNPISGHATLYWYQQILGQGPKLLIQFQNNGVVDDSQLPKDRFSAERLKGVDSTLKIQPAKLEDSAVYLCASSFQGNQPQHFGDGTRLSIL.

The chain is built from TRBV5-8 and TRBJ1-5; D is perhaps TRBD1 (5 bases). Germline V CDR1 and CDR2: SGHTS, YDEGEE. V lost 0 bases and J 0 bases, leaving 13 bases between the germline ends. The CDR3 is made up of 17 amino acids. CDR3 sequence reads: CASSLDFGHDSNQPQHF. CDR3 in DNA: TGTGCCAGCAGCTTGGACTTTGGACACGATAGCAATCAGCCCCAGCATTTT. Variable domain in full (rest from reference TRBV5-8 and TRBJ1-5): EAGVTQSPTHLIKTRGQQATLRCSPISGHTSVYWYQQALGLGLQFLLWYDEGEERNRGNFPPRFSGRQFPNYSSELNVNALELEDSALYLCASSLDFGHDSNQPQHFGDGTRLSIL.

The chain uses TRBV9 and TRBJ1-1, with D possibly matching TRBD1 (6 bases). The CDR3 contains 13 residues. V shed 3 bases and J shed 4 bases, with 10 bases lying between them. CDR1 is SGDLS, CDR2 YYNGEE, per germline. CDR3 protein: CASSAQGFTEAFF. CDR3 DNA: TGTGCCAGCAGCGCACAGGGTTTCACTGAAGCTTTCTTT.

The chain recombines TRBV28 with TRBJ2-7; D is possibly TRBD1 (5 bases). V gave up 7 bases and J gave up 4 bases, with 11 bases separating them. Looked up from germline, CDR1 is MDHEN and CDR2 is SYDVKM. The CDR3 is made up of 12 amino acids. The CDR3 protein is CASKRGTYEQYF. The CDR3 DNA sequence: TGTGCCAGCAAAAGGGGTACATACGAGCAGTACTTC.

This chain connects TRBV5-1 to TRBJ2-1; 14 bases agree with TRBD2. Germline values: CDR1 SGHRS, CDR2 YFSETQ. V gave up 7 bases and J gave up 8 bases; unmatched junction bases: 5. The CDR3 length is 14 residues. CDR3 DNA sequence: TGCGCCAGCGGGGGACTAGCGGGAGTGGATGAGCAGTTCTTC. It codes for CASGGLAGVDEQFF.

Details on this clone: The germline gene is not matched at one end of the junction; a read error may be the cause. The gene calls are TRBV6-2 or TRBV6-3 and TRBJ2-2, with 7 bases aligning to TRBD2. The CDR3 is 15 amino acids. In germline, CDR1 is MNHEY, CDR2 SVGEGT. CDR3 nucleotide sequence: TGTGCCAGCACTTACTCCCCCGGGAGGAGCGGGGAGCTGTTTTTT. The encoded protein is CASTYSPGRSGELFF.

This chain's CDR3 is CAWSDGGINSPLHF. CDR3 sequence (DNA): TGTGCCTGGAGTGACGGCGGCATTAATTCACCCCTCCACTTT. The V call is TRBV30, the J call TRBJ1-6; D unresolved. CDR1 is GTSNPN, CDR2 SVGIG, per germline (reference sequence). The ends were cut back, 1 base at V and 6 bases at J, with 10 bases in the middle. This CDR3 comprises 14 residues.